A single sample is the source of the 29 T cell receptor beta chains below, sequenced in a study of T cell clonality in common variable immunodeficiency. Method: immunoSEQ multiplex PCR; TCRdb's copy keeps in-frame clones and lacks some. Sampling found 30,000 to 40,000 clones, none seen once. The material sequenced was peripheral blood mononuclear cells. These receptors came from a person between 18 and 75 years old in good health.

In this sample, this clone turned up many times. The read comes to an end 3 residues before the CDR3 does, leaving the germline J gene to fill in the end. The chain combines TRBV5-1 with TRBJ1-2; 11 nucleotides align to TRBD1. CDR3 length: 15 residues. CDR1 is SGHRS, CDR2 YFSETQ, per germline. V trimming: 4 bases; J trimming: 4 bases; junction bases outside the gene matches: 6. The CDR3: CASSAGTGGGYGYTF. CDR3 DNA, as far as it was read: TGCGCCAGCAGCGCAGGGACAGGGGGTGGCTATGGC.

This clone came up many times. The sequence runs out 3 residues before the end of the CDR3; the remainder is reconstructed from the germline J gene. The V gene is TRBV19, the J gene TRBJ2-1, with D possibly being TRBD1 (6 bases). The V end lost 5 bases, the J end lost 4 bases, and 15 bases lay between the germline ends. The CDR3 extends over 15 amino acids. The germline V gene encodes CDR1 LNHDA and CDR2 SQIVND (reference sequence). The covered CDR3 bases are TGTGCCAGTAGTTCGGACGGGACACCTTACAATGAG. Translation: CASSSDGTPYNE. The entire CDR3 protein is CASSSDGTPYNEQFF.

This clone was counted at least ten times. The read is 3 residues too short to cover the CDR3 end, so that end is filled in from the germline J gene. The chain carries TRBV20-1 and TRBJ2-5; 7 bases fit TRBD2. V shed 5 bases, J shed 5 bases, and the junction held 11 bases outside the gene matches. Germline V gene data show CDR1 as DFQATT and CDR2 as SNEGSKA (reference sequence). The CDR3 is 14 amino acids. CDR3 region: CSALGGTGAETQYF. The CDR3 DNA, read in part, is TGCAGTGCTCTGGGGGGGACCGGAGCGGAGACC.

This clone was seen at least ten times. The read gets to within 3 residues of the CDR3 end, and the germline J gene fills in the rest. V is TRBV6-2 or TRBV6-3 and J is TRBJ2-7; 7 bases are a match to TRBD2. The V segment lost 7 bases and the J segment 3 bases; nucleotides outside the gene matches: 6. Germline lookup yields CDR1 MNHEY and CDR2 SVGEGT. The CDR3 sequence is 13 residues long. Partial CDR3 DNA: TGTGCCAGCACCCGGGGGGTTAACTACGAG. It codes for CASTRGVNYE. The entire CDR3 protein is CASTRGVNYEQYF.

This clone was detected a few times. It may be a read error: a sequence one base away is much more abundant. The read is 3 residues too short to cover the CDR3 end, so that end is filled in from the germline J gene. The chain recombines TRBV19 with TRBJ2-3; D might be TRBD2 (6 bases). The V gene's germline CDR1 is LNHDA and CDR2 SQIVND (reference sequence). The CDR3 sequence is 14 residues long. The covered CDR3 bases are TGTGCCAGTAGTATAGGGGCGGGGCAAGAGACG. It is translated as CASSIGAGQET. From start to end, the CDR3 is CASSIGAGQETQYF.

This clone appeared many times. The CDR3 goes on 3 residues after the read ends, and that part is filled in from the germline J gene. V gene TRBV11-3 combines with J gene TRBJ2-5; D remains ambiguous. Deletions cut 0 bases from V and 6 bases from J, with 2 bases between. Germline V lookup: CDR1 SGHNT, CDR2 YENEEA. The CDR3 length is 11 residues. The CDR3 reads CASSLDKTQYF. The covered CDR3 bases are TGTGCCAGCAGCTTAGACAAGACC.

This clone was picked up many times. The sequenced fragment ends 3 residues before the CDR3 boundary, so the rest is inferred from the germline J gene. This chain connects TRBV28 to TRBJ2-7; 10 positions agree with TRBD2. Trimming removed 8 bases from V and 3 bases from J; junction bases left unmatched: 10. CDR1 MDHEN and CDR2 SYDVKM come from the germline V gene. CDR3 size: 15 residues. The chain's CDR3 is CASQLGLAAFYEQYF. Partial CDR3 DNA: TGTGCCAGCCAACTTGGACTAGCGGCCTTCTACGAG.

This clone was observed a handful of times. The read terminates 3 residues before the CDR3 end, so the remaining end is supplied by the germline J gene. The V and J genes are TRBV5-1 and TRBJ2-1; a weak D match, TRBD1 (6 bases). The CDR3 consists of 15 residues. With 4 bases removed from V and 8 bases from J, the gap between germline ends came to 19 bases. Germline V gene data show CDR1 as SGHRS and CDR2 as YFSETQ. The CDR3 loop is CASSPYQGRIDEQFF. The CDR3 bases that were read are TGCGCCAGCAGCCCCTACCAGGGGCGTATCGATGAG.

In regard to this clone: The DNA ends 3 residues before the CDR3 does, and the rest of the CDR3 is filled in from the germline J gene. The chain recombines TRBV5-1 with TRBJ2-2; 7 bases map to TRBD1. CDR1 SGHRS and CDR2 YFSETQ come from the germline V gene. The length of the CDR3 is 15 residues. The sequenced part of the CDR3 DNA is TGCGCCAGCAGCATCGACAGGGCGTTCGGTGAAAAG. Amino acid sequence: CASSIDRAFGEK. The whole CDR3 sequence reads CASSIDRAFGEKLFF.

This clone appeared many times. With the read ending 3 residues before the CDR3 end, the germline J gene is used to fill in that end. The J gene is TRBJ1-2, the V gene TRBV4-1, with 7 bases that match TRBD1. CDR1 is MGHRA, CDR2 YSYEKL, per germline. This CDR3 region has 13 residues. The ends lost 5 bases at V and 4 bases at J; junction bases unmatched: 4. The covered CDR3 bases are TGCGCCAGCAGCGCTGGGACAGTCTATGGC. It yields the protein CASSAGTVYG. The whole CDR3 protein is CASSAGTVYGYTF.

This clone was counted ten times or more. The read is 3 residues too short to cover the CDR3 end, so that end is filled in from the germline J gene. The gene calls are TRBV29-1 and TRBJ2-3; the match to TRBD2 covers 13 bases. The length of the CDR3 is 14 residues. After removal of 7 bases from V and 5 bases from J, the junction contained 6 bases not matched to a gene. Germline V lookup: CDR1 SQVTM, CDR2 ANQGSEA. This CDR3 is CSADGLAGEDTQYF. CDR3 bases read: TGCAGCGCTGACGGACTAGCGGGAGAAGATACG.

This clone was seen many times. The read is 3 residues too short to cover the CDR3 end, so that end is filled in from the germline J gene. The V and J genes are TRBV9 and TRBJ2-1, with TRBD2 identical over 9 bases. Germline assignment: CDR1 SGDLS and CDR2 YYNGEE. The V and J ends lost 4 bases and 9 bases, in that order; junction bases with no gene match: 2. The CDR3 runs 12 residues. The CDR3 protein is CASSPREGEQFF. The CDR3 DNA, read in part, is TGTGCCAGCAGCCCGCGGGAGGGTGAG. Supplemented by reference TRBV9 and TRBJ2-1, the full variable domain reads DSGVTQTPKHLITATGQRVTLRCSPRSGDLSVYWYQQSLDQGLQFLIQYYNGEERAKGNILERFSAQQFPDLHSELNLSSLELGDSALYFCASSPREGEQFFGPGTRLTVL.

This clone was seen at least ten times. The DNA ends 3 residues before the CDR3 does, and the rest of the CDR3 is filled in from the germline J gene. The V and J genes are TRBV5-4 and TRBJ2-3; 9 bases match TRBD1. Per the germline V gene, CDR1 is SGHNT and CDR2 is YYREEE (reference sequence). The CDR3 loop spans 14 amino acids. CDR3 sequence reads: CASSLQGAGETQYF. Partial CDR3 DNA: TGTGCCAGCAGCTTACAGGGGGCCGGGGAGACG. Supplemented by reference TRBV5-4 and TRBJ2-3, the full variable domain reads ETGVTQSPTHLIKTRGQQVTLRCSSQSGHNTVSWYQQALGQGPQFIFQYYREEENGRGNFPPRFSGLQFPNYSSELNVNALELDDSALYLCASSLQGAGETQYFGPGTRLTVL.

At least ten counts were recorded for this clone. The CDR3 end lies 3 residues beyond the end of the read and is filled in from the germline J gene. The gene calls are TRBV7-3 and TRBJ2-1, with 10 bases matching TRBD1. Looked up from germline, CDR1 is SGHTA and CDR2 is FQGTGA. Losses at the gene ends were 4 bases for V and 5 bases for J; bases not matched to a gene: 5. This CDR3 contains 15 residues. The CDR3 region is CASSSGQGGHNEQFF. The part of the CDR3 DNA that was read is TGTGCCAGCAGCTCCGGACAGGGGGGCCACAATGAG.

This clone was counted only a few times. The observed sequence ends 3 residues before the CDR3 terminus, with the missing tail filled in from the germline J gene. V gene TRBV7-3 combines with J gene TRBJ1-2, with a possible D match to TRBD1 (5 bases). The germline gives CDR1 SGHTA, CDR2 FQGTGA. There are 13 residues in the CDR3. Here the CDR3 reads CASSLTGLNEYTF. Partial CDR3 DNA: TGTGCCAGCAGCTTAACGGGGCTTAATGAA.

For this clone: The read ends 3 residues shy of where the CDR3 ends; the end is completed using the germline J gene. The genes are TRBV30 and TRBJ1-2, with TRBD1 as a possible D gene (6 bases). The CDR3 spans 15 residues. Germline assignment: CDR1 GTSNPN and CDR2 SVGIG (reference sequence). The CDR3 is CAWTHRDTSTDTYTF. The covered CDR3 bases are TGTGCCTGGACCCACCGGGACACCTCCACAGATACC. The whole variable domain, remainder taken from reference TRBV30 and TRBJ1-2, is SQTIHQWPATLVQPVGSPLSLECTVEGTSNPNLYWYRQAAGRGLQLLFYSVGIGQISSEVPQNLSASRPQDRQFILSSKKLLLSDSGFYLCAWTHRDTSTDTYTFGSGTRLTVV.

Of note for this clone: The read finishes 3 residues shy of the CDR3 end, and the germline J gene is used to complete it. This chain connects TRBV19 to TRBJ2-2; a weak D match, TRBD1 (7 bases). Trimming removed 8 bases at V and 2 bases at J, with 18 bases between. CDR3 length equals 16 residues. Germline V gene sequence: CDR1 LNHDA, CDR2 SQIVND (reference sequence). The CDR3 region is CASSRAQGTNTGELFF. The sequenced CDR3 bases are TGTGCCAGTTCTAGGGCACAGGGGACTAACACCGGGGAG.

This clone came up many times. The sequenced fragment ends 3 residues before the CDR3 boundary, so the rest is inferred from the germline J gene. The rearrangement links TRBV28 to TRBJ2-3, with D unclear. The CDR3 sequence is 12 residues long. CDR1 is MDHEN, CDR2 SYDVKM, per germline. The germline V and J ends were trimmed by 7 bases and 0 bases, with 5 bases remaining between them. The DNA read from the CDR3 is TGTGCCAGCATTTCTAGCACAGATACG. Its protein product is CASISSTDT. The complete CDR3 reads CASISSTDTQYF.

This clone was found many times. The CDR3 extends 3 residues past the end of the read, so its final part is completed from the germline J gene. The chain combines TRBV7-2 with TRBJ1-6, with D possibly matching TRBD1 (5 bases). Germline-derived CDR1 and CDR2 are SGHTA and FQGNSA. The CDR3 length is 14 residues. V was trimmed by 6 bases and J by 8 bases, leaving 14 bases between them. The CDR3 here is CASRDGGYDSPLHF. Incomplete CDR3 DNA: TGTGCCAGCAGGGACGGGGGGTACGATTCACCC.

This clone was recorded at least ten times. The read gets to within 3 residues of the CDR3 end, and the germline J gene fills in the rest. The chain recombines TRBV28 with TRBJ2-5, with D perhaps matching TRBD1 (5 bases). Germline CDR1 and CDR2: MDHEN and SYDVKM. This CDR3 is built from 14 residues. Trimming left V 5 bases short and J 2 bases short, with 12 bases between. The CDR3 reads CASSARTQQETQYF. The sequenced CDR3 bases are TGTGCCAGCAGTGCTCGGACACAGCAAGAGACC.

In its sample, this clone was seen many times. From the germline J gene comes the end of the CDR3, since the read stops 3 residues before it. The V and J genes are TRBV15 and TRBJ1-5; D is unresolved. CDR3 length: 14 residues. Germline lookup yields CDR1 LNHNV and CDR2 YYDKDF (reference sequence). The V end lost 3 bases, the J end lost 1 base, and 7 bases lay between the germline ends. The CDR3 bases that were read are TGTGCCACCAGCAGTCAAGGGAGCAATCAGCCC. This gives the protein CATSSQGSNQP. The CDR3 reads in full as CATSSQGSNQPQHF.

At least ten counts were recorded for this clone. At one end, the junction sequence differs from germline, possibly due to a read error. From the germline J gene comes the end of the CDR3, since the read stops 3 residues before it. V and J are TRBV7-7 and TRBJ2-2; 10 nucleotides match TRBD1. The CDR3 length is 17 residues. The germline gives CDR1 SSHAT, CDR2 FNYEAQ (reference sequence). The covered CDR3 bases are TGTGCTAGCAGCCGAACCAAAGGACAGGGGGAAGACCGGGAG. It codes for CASSRTKGQGEDRE. The whole CDR3 region reads CASSRTKGQGEDRELFF. Based on the CDR3 plus reference TRBV7-7 and TRBJ2-2, the full variable domain is GAGVSQSPRYKVTKRGQDVTLRCDPISSHATLYWYQQALGQGPEFLTYFNYEAQPDKSGLPSDRFSAERPEGSISTLTIQRTEQRDSAMYRCASSRTKGQGEDRELFFGEGSRLTVL.

This clone appeared many times. From the germline J gene comes the end of the CDR3, since the read stops 3 residues before it. V usage is TRBV28 and J usage is TRBJ2-1, with D possibly being TRBD1 (6 bases). Per the germline V gene, CDR1 is MDHEN and CDR2 is SYDVKM. This CDR3 has 17 amino acids. V was cut by 5 bases and J by 4 bases, with 21 bases left in between. CDR3 DNA (partial): TGTGCCAGCAGTGGCACAGGGTTAGCGCGGCCATACAATGAG. It specifies CASSGTGLARPYNE. The whole CDR3 is CASSGTGLARPYNEQFF.

This clone was seen many times. The CDR3 end lies 3 residues beyond the end of the read and is filled in from the germline J gene. The V gene is TRBV20-1, the J gene TRBJ2-3; D gene uncertain. The V and J ends lost 0 bases and 6 bases respectively, with 10 bases between them. The CDR3 totals 13 residues. Germline values: CDR1 DFQATT, CDR2 SNEGSKA (reference sequence). CDR3 protein: CSARESSSDTQYF. The sequenced CDR3 bases are TGCAGTGCTAGAGAGAGTAGTTCCGATACG.

This clone was detected many times. The CDR3 goes on 3 residues after the read ends, and that part is filled in from the germline J gene. V gene TRBV19 combines with J gene TRBJ2-7; D gene unclear. The length of the CDR3 is 13 residues. Per the germline V gene, CDR1 is LNHDA and CDR2 is SQIVND (reference sequence). Trimming stripped 2 bases from V and 5 bases from J, with 10 bases between. The part of the CDR3 DNA that was read is TGTGCCAGTAGTATACAAGGGTTCAACGAG. Protein product: CASSIQGFNE. The full CDR3 protein is CASSIQGFNEQYF.

Ten or more counts support this clone. The read finishes 3 residues shy of the CDR3 end, and the germline J gene is used to complete it. The V and J genes are TRBV11-2 and TRBJ2-5, with a tentative D call TRBD2 (5 bases). From germline, CDR1 is SGHAT and CDR2 FQNNGV. The V and J ends lost 0 bases and 5 bases respectively, with 13 bases between them. The CDR3 runs to 15 residues. CDR3 amino acids: CASSLDYPSWETQYF. The sequenced part of the CDR3 DNA is TGTGCCAGCAGCTTAGATTATCCTAGCTGGGAGACC. Complete variable domain (other parts from reference TRBV11-2 and TRBJ2-5): EAGVAQSPRYKIIEKRQSVAFWCNPISGHATLYWYQQILGQGPKLLIQFQNNGVVDDSQLPKDRFSAERLKGVDSTLKIQPAKLEDSAVYLCASSLDYPSWETQYFGPGTRLLVL.

This clone was seen ten or more times. The read ends 3 residues before the CDR3 terminus; that terminus is restored from the germline J gene. The rearrangement links TRBV20-1 to TRBJ2-1; 7 bases align to TRBD2. V gave up 2 bases and J gave up 4 bases; unmatched junction bases: 8. Germline CDR1 DFQATT, CDR2 SNEGSKA (reference sequence). CDR3 length equals 15 residues. The CDR3 loop reads CSARPLADPYNEQFF. CDR3 bases read: TGCAGTGCTAGACCTCTAGCGGACCCATACAATGAG.

This clone occurred many times. The CDR3 is cut off 3 residues early in the read; its end comes from the germline J gene. This chain uses TRBV3-1 (or the pseudogene TRBV3-2) with TRBJ1-2; D not resolved. Germline V gene sequence: CDR1 LGHDT, CDR2 YNNKEL (reference sequence). This CDR3 has 12 amino acids. V shed 0 bases and J shed 7 bases, with 6 bases lying between them. This chain's CDR3 is CASSQEYRGYTF. CDR3 DNA, as far as it was read: TGTGCCAGCAGCCAAGAATATCGTGGC.

This clone has at least ten counts. The sequenced fragment ends 3 residues before the CDR3 boundary, so the rest is inferred from the germline J gene. The genes are TRBV7-9 and TRBJ2-3; weak D call: TRBD2 (6 bases). Looked up from germline, CDR1 is SEHNR and CDR2 is FQNEAQ (reference sequence). V lost 4 bases and J 2 bases, leaving 13 bases between the germline ends. CDR3 size: 15 residues. The CDR3 spells CASSSYSGTTDTQYF. The sequenced CDR3 bases are TGTGCCAGCAGCTCCTATAGCGGTACCACAGATACG.